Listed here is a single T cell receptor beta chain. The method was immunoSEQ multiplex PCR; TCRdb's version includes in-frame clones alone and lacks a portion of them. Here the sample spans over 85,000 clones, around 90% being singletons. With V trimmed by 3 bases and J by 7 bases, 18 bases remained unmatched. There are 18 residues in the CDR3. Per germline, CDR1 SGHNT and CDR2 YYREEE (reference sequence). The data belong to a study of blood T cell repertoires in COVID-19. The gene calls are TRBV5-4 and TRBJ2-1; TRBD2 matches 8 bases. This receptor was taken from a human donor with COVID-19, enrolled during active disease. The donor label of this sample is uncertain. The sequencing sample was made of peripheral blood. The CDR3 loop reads CASSSHPTYAPSGNEQFF. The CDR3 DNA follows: TGTGCCAGCAGCTCCCACCCCACCTACGCCCCTAGCGGGAATGAGCAGTTCTTC.